The present T cell receptor beta chain was sequenced within a study of blood T cell repertoires in COVID-19. Generated by immunoSEQ multiplex PCR, the TCRdb table keeps only in-frame clones and is missing some. This table holds about 69,000 clones, approximately 75% found once. Germline CDR1 and CDR2: SGHVS and FQNEAQ. V lost 1 base to trimming and J lost 7 bases; unmatched junction nucleotides: 5. The CDR3 covers 15 residues. The specimen was peripheral blood. This TCR was sampled from a human donor in a cohort sampled during active COVID-19. V and J are TRBV7-8 and TRBJ2-4, with TRBD1 matching 9 bases. The CDR3: CASSLDVGQGNIQYF. In DNA form, the CDR3 reads TGTGCCAGCAGCTTAGACGTTGGACAGGGGAACATTCAGTACTTC.